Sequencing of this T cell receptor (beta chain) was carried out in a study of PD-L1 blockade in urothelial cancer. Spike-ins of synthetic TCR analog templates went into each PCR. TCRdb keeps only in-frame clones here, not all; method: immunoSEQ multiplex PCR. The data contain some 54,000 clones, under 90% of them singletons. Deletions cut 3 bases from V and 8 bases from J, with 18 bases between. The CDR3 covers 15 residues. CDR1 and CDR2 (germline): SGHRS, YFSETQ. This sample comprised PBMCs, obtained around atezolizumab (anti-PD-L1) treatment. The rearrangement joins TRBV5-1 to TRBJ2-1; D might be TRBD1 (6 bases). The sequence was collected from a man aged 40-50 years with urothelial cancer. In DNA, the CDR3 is TGCGCCAGCAGCTCCGTAAGCGGACAGTATGATGAGCAGTTCTTC. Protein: CASSSVSGQYDEQFF.